This TCR beta chain was captured in a study of CXCR3-negative and CXCR3-positive naive CD8 T cells. Study-wide findings and caveats: Comparison of naive subsets found surface CD5 to be comparable, and TCR strength was inferred on the basis of TRB CDR3 properties.

The authors made the TRB cDNA libraries by 5' RACE using UMI labels. TCRdb re-called the 5' RACE reads and gives one entry per CDR3 protein, without DNA. Recorded for this sample: around 45,000 distinct CDR3 sequences. As concerns this clonotype: Its antigen is undetermined.

The TCR originated in a human donor in good health. Some clones in this sample may be carry-over from other donors' samples. The sample consisted of naive CXCR3- CD8+ T cells from blood. Subset reported: CD45RO-CCR7+CD27+CD95- naive CD8+ T cells lacking CXCR3 (TNR3-).

CDR3 amino acids: CASSPLFEQYF. V gene TRBV28 combines with J gene TRBJ2-7; TCRdb's assignment of TRBD1 cannot be checked, as there is no DNA. CDR1 is MDHEN, CDR2 SYDVKM, per germline. CDR3 length equals 11 residues.